The 25 T cell receptor beta chains below come from one sample, sequenced in a study of post-analysis software for immune sequencing data. Broader study findings: Patients showed TRBV5-6, TRBV5-1 and TRBV20-1 among five TRBV segments more frequent than in controls.

Unique molecular identifiers were present in the TCR beta cDNA libraries. TCRdb passed the PCR reads through MiXCR, listing each CDR3 protein once. The sample holds hundreds of thousands of distinct CDR3 sequences, less than 35% seen once. Their target antigens are unknown. The sequenced material came from blood. The receptors were sampled from a girl aged 10 to 17 with multiple sclerosis.

This clonotype was observed a few times. V and J are TRBV12-3 or TRBV12-4 and TRBJ1-5; a possible D gene is TRBD1 (5 bases). The V gene lost 1 base and the J gene lost 5 bases, with 12 bases spanning the gap. This CDR3 region has 15 residues. The CDR3: CASSLGTGMDQPQHF. CDR3 in DNA: TGTGCCAGCAGTTTAGGTACAGGCATGGATCAGCCCCAGCATTTT.

The chain uses TRBV20-1 and TRBJ2-1, with 7 bases identical to TRBD2. This CDR3 comprises 15 residues. Germline trimming cut 1 base from V and 2 bases from J; bases unmatched to any gene: 5. Germline CDR1 DFQATT, CDR2 SNEGSKA (reference sequence). CDR3 bases: TGCAGTGCTAGAGGGGGAGGGACTACCTACAATGAGCAGTTCTTC. This gives the protein CSARGGGTTYNEQFF.

The rearrangement uses TRBV15 and TRBJ1-5; 7 bases line up with TRBD1. In germline, CDR1 is LNHNV, CDR2 YYDKDF (reference sequence). This CDR3 has 14 residues. J was trimmed by 5 bases and V by 3 bases; bases with no gene match: 4. The CDR3 is CATSRGQWDQPQHF. The CDR3 DNA reads as TGTGCCACCAGCAGGGGACAGTGGGATCAGCCCCAGCATTTT.

The rearrangement uses TRBV7-9 and TRBJ1-3; no firm D call. The CDR3 spans 17 residues. Trimming pared 5 bases from V and 4 bases from J, leaving 21 bases between. Germline V gives CDR1 SEHNR, CDR2 FQNEAQ (reference sequence). The CDR3 bases are TGTGCCAGCAGCCCCACGGACGGCGTTATTCCCGGAAACACCATATATTTT. It specifies CASSPTDGVIPGNTIYF.

J is TRBJ2-5 and V is TRBV7-9; 8 bases are a match to TRBD1. Germline assignment: CDR1 SEHNR and CDR2 FQNEAQ (reference sequence). V gave up 5 bases and J gave up 4 bases; unmatched junction bases: 6. CDR3 length: 14 amino acids. For the CDR3, the DNA is TGTGCCAGCAGCCCGTCTGGGACAGGAGAGACCCAGTACTTC. Translating gives CASSPSGTGETQYF.

To note about this clonotype: A much larger clone differs from this one at a single base, so this may be a read error. This sequence joins TRBV10-3 and TRBJ2-5, with D unclear. Germline V gives CDR1 ENHRY, CDR2 SYGVKD. V lost 2 bases to trimming and J lost 4 bases, with 8 bases between them. CDR3 length: 13 amino acids. The CDR3 loop is CAISEAGGETQYF. CDR3 in DNA: TGTGCCATCAGTGAGGCCGGTGGAGAGACCCAGTACTTC.

This sequence joins TRBV6-1 and TRBJ2-7; a possible D gene is TRBD2 (6 bases). Per germline, CDR1 MNHNS and CDR2 SASEGT. V was pared by 3 bases and J by 3 bases, with 15 bases between. This CDR3 has 15 amino acids. CDR3 protein: CASSDDGGLLYEQYF. The CDR3 DNA reads TGTGCCAGCAGTGATGACGGGGGACTCCTCTACGAGCAGTACTTC.

The chain is built from TRBV11-2 and TRBJ2-1, with 13 nucleotides matching TRBD2. J was trimmed by 7 bases and V by 5 bases; bases with no gene match: 11. Germline values: CDR1 SGHAT, CDR2 FQNNGV. The CDR3 spans 17 residues. CDR3 nucleotide sequence: TGTGCCAGCAGCGGCTGGACTAGCGGGAGAAGTAAAAATGAGCAGTTCTTC. Its translation: CASSGWTSGRSKNEQFF.

This chain joins TRBV4-3 and TRBJ2-5; TRBD2 matches at 7 bases. The end of the DNA aligns better with TRBJ2-7, so the J call may be wrong. Germline CDR1 reads LGHNA; CDR2 reads YSLEER. CDR3 length equals 16 residues. The CDR3 is CASSQDLRGSLTEQYF. CDR3 DNA sequence: TGCGCCAGCAGCCAAGATCTTCGCGGGAGCCTAACCGAGCAGTACTTC.

Of note for this clonotype: The limits of the CDR3 on the DNA are not certain, so only TCRdb's listed CDR3 is given. V is TRBV5-1 and J is TRBJ2-7. The CDR3 adds up to 15 amino acids, both ends counted. Germline lookup yields CDR1 SGHRS and CDR2 YFSETQ. The CDR3 loop reads CASSTSRQGSYEQYF.

There are a few counts of this clonotype. V and J are TRBV29-1 and TRBJ2-3; tentative D call: TRBD1 (5 bases). Trimming removed 2 bases from V and 0 bases from J, with 12 bases in between. From germline, CDR1 is SQVTM and CDR2 ANQGSEA. The CDR3 is 15 amino acids. Written as DNA, the CDR3 is TGCAGCGTTGAATTATTTGCAGGGAGCACAGATACGCAGTATTTT. It codes for CSVELFAGSTDTQYF.

This clonotype was seen a handful of times. The chain carries TRBV5-1 and TRBJ2-6, with 7 bases aligning to TRBD1. The CDR3 is 19 residues long. Germline lookup yields CDR1 SGHRS and CDR2 YFSETQ. After removal of 4 bases from V and 0 bases from J, the junction contained 13 bases not matched to a gene. The CDR3: CASSNRRQGPNSGANVLTF. As DNA, the CDR3 is TGCGCCAGCAGCAACAGAAGACAGGGACCAAACTCTGGGGCCAACGTCCTGACTTTC.

This chain uses TRBV29-1 with TRBJ2-7, with 7 nucleotides matching TRBD2. The germline V gene has CDR1 SQVTM and CDR2 ANQGSEA. The CDR3 has 13 residues. Unmatched junction bases numbered 10, after V lost 6 bases and J lost 5 bases. The CDR3 DNA sequence: TGCAGCGTCGGACGGGGGGTTGGGCACGAGCAGTACTTC. Its translation: CSVGRGVGHEQYF.

Only a few counts were recorded for this clonotype. The chain uses TRBV6-5 and TRBJ2-3, with TRBD2 as a possible D gene (5 bases). This CDR3 comprises 14 residues. Germline CDR1 reads MNHEY; CDR2 reads SVGAGI. The V end was cut by 10 bases, the J end by 4 bases, with 18 bases between. The CDR3 region is CATKSEGASDTQYF. CDR3 nucleotide sequence: TGTGCCACCAAGAGCGAGGGTGCATCAGATACGCAGTATTTT.

This clonotype was detected only a few times. The chain employs TRBV10-3 and TRBJ2-1; 11 nucleotides align to TRBD2. This CDR3 comprises 15 residues. Trimming cost V 6 bases and J 7 bases; bases outside gene matches: 8. Germline lookup yields CDR1 ENHRY and CDR2 SYGVKD. The CDR3 DNA reads TGTGCCATCAGGGAAATAGCGGGAGGGCCTAATGAGCAGTTCTTC. As protein: CAIREIAGGPNEQFF.

In this sample, this clonotype turned up a few times. This chain links TRBV10-3 with TRBJ1-2; TRBD1 is a possible D gene (5 bases). V was shortened by 4 bases and J by 2 bases, with 11 bases between the two germline ends. There are 14 residues in the CDR3. Germline V gene lookup returns CDR1 ENHRY and CDR2 SYGVKD. The CDR3, as DNA: TGTGCCATCAGTGGCGGGACCCAGAACTATGGCTACACCTTC. Protein sequence: CAISGGTQNYGYTF.

This clonotype was seen just once. V is TRBV7-9 and J is TRBJ2-1, with D unclear. The CDR3 is 16 amino acids. V was cut by 1 base and J by 3 bases, with 13 bases left in between. Germline V gene sequence: CDR1 SEHNR, CDR2 FQNEAQ (reference sequence). The CDR3, as DNA: TGTGCCAGCAGCTTAGGGGGTGGCCCGATCTACAATGAGCAGTTCTTC. Its protein product is CASSLGGGPIYNEQFF.

This clonotype was counted many times. This chain uses TRBV10-3 with TRBJ2-1; perhaps TRBD2 as D (6 bases). This CDR3 comprises 14 residues. From germline, CDR1 is ENHRY and CDR2 SYGVKD. V lost 3 bases, J lost 6 bases, and 12 bases lay in between. The CDR3 DNA sequence: TGTGCCATCAGTGACATCGGGACTCCCAATGAGCAGTTCTTC. Its translation: CAISDIGTPNEQFF.

The rearrangement joins TRBV7-9 to TRBJ2-3; possible D gene TRBD2, 5 bases. The CDR3 totals 15 residues. Trimming pared 5 bases from V and 11 bases from J, leaving 23 bases between. The germline V gene has CDR1 SEHNR and CDR2 FQNEAQ (reference sequence). CDR3 loop: CASSLTSQGGGRQYF. DNA of the CDR3: TGTGCCAGCAGCCTTACCTCTCAAGGCGGCGGGCGGCAGTATTTT.

The J gene is TRBJ2-5, the V gene TRBV29-1, with a tentative D call TRBD2 (6 bases). Trimming stripped 4 bases from V and 1 base from J, with 10 bases between. The germline V gene encodes CDR1 SQVTM and CDR2 ANQGSEA. The CDR3 is 13 residues long. CDR3 bases: TGCAGCGTTGCGGGGGAGATCCAAGAGACCCAGTACTTC. This translates into CSVAGEIQETQYF. The full variable domain, completed using reference TRBV29-1 and TRBJ2-5, is SAVISQKPSRDICQRGTSLTIQCQVDSQVTMMFWYRQQPGQSLTLIATANQGSEATYESGFVIDKFPISRPNLTFSTLTVSNMSPEDSSIYLCSVAGEIQETQYFGPGTRLLVL.

The chain carries TRBV3-1 and TRBJ2-3; the D is unclear. CDR3 length: 16 amino acids. Germline assignment: CDR1 LGHDT and CDR2 YNNKEL (reference sequence). V was cut by 4 bases and J by 0 bases, with 14 bases left in between. The CDR3 sequence is CASSLRASASTDTQYF. As DNA, the CDR3 is TGTGCCAGCAGCCTCCGGGCAAGCGCAAGCACAGATACGCAGTATTTT.

This chain connects TRBV12-3 or TRBV12-4 to TRBJ2-3; TRBD2 agrees at 8 bases. The CDR3 is made up of 14 amino acids. Trimming at V came to 6 bases and at J to 3 bases, leaving 5 bases not matched to a gene. The CDR3 sequence: CASRVGLGTDTQYF. In DNA, the CDR3 is TGTGCCAGCAGAGTGGGACTAGGTACAGATACGCAGTATTTT.

The V and J genes are TRBV7-2 and TRBJ2-2; D is uncertain. Trimming left V 5 bases short and J 0 bases short, with 13 bases between. The germline CDR1 and CDR2 sequences are SGHTA and FQGNSA. CDR3 length: 16 amino acids. CDR3 residues: CASSRWANSNTGELFF. The CDR3 DNA reads TGTGCCAGCAGCCGTTGGGCGAACTCGAACACCGGGGAGCTGTTTTTT.

Regarding this clonotype: A much larger clonotype is one base distant, so this may be a read error. The genes are TRBV12-3 or TRBV12-4 and TRBJ2-5; D ambiguous. The CDR3 has 11 residues. Here the CDR3 DNA reads TGTGCCAGCCTTTATGGAGAGGCCCAGTACTTC. This codes for CASLYGEAQYF.

The CDR3 nucleotides read TGTGCCAGCAGCTGTATTAGGGGTCAGTGCTCTCCTGGCACAGATACGCAGTATTTT. Its translation is CASSCIRGQCSPGTDTQYF. The genes are TRBV5-6 and TRBJ2-3, with D perhaps matching TRBD1 (5 bases). Germline loops: CDR1 SGHDT, CDR2 YYEEEE. With 3 bases removed from V and 1 base from J, the gap between germline ends came to 24 bases. This CDR3 spans 19 amino acids. The full variable domain, in which reference TRBV5-6 and TRBJ2-3 provide the parts outside the CDR3, is DAGVTQSPTHLIKTRGQQVTLRCSPKSGHDTVSWYQQALGQGPQFIFQYYEEEERQRGNFPDRFSGHQFPNYSSELNVNALLLGDSALYLCASSCIRGQCSPGTDTQYFGPGTRLTVL.